This T cell receptor beta chain was captured by sequencing in a study of radiation and T cells in renal cell carcinoma. General study findings and limits: Without pretreatment biopsies, baseline tumor clonotype presence was undetermined.

Indicated time point: blood 4 weeks post-SBRT, at nephrectomy. This sample's treatment: 15 Gy SBRT to primary tumor, nephrectomy 4 weeks later. Nephrectomy followed 15 Gy stereotactic body radiation by 4 weeks. Blood was sampled at baseline, 2 weeks and 4 weeks after SBRT. Some clones are missing from TCRdb's copy, which holds only in-frame ones; the method was immunoSEQ multiplex PCR. The sample records around 100,000 clones, 65% to 90% being singletons. Comments on this clone: Its antigen remains unidentified.

Germline CDR1 reads SGHDT; CDR2 reads YYEEEE. V was clipped by 2 bases and J by 5 bases; unmatched bases: 6. The CDR3 has 16 amino acids. The sample here was blood, taken from a patient whose treatment included radiotherapy and nephrectomy. The clonotype originates from a man in his fifties or sixties with renal cell carcinoma. The chain joins TRBV5-6 to TRBJ2-5, with 13 bases lining up with TRBD2. DNA for the CDR3: TGTGCCAGCAGCTTATATGGACTAGCGGGAGATGAGACCCAGTACTTC. It codes for CASSLYGLAGDETQYF. Supplemented by reference TRBV5-6 and TRBJ2-5, the full variable domain reads DAGVTQSPTHLIKTRGQQVTLRCSPKSGHDTVSWYQQALGQGPQFIFQYYEEEERQRGNFPDRFSGHQFPNYSSELNVNALLLGDSALYLCASSLYGLAGDETQYFGPGTRLLVL.